This T cell receptor (beta chain) was captured by sequencing in a study of metastatic and nonmetastatic thyroid tumors. CDR1 is SGHVS and CDR2 is FQNEAQ in the germline V gene. The CDR3 totals 14 residues. Trimming left V 5 bases short and J 5 bases short, with 14 bases between. General observations from the study: When malignant thyroid tumors were compared with benign nodules, TCR beta diversity was reportedly significantly higher in the malignant tumors. This held in both blood and tumor samples.

This clone appeared once. Its antigen is undetermined. The entire patient cohort was treatment-naive prior to thyroid surgery. TCRdb re-called clones from the PCR reads using MiXCR. The data contain roughly 16,000 clones, 20% to 25% of them singletons. Material for sequencing was tumor tissue. The V call is TRBV7-8, the J call TRBJ2-3, with TRBD2 as a possible D gene (5 bases). This receptor was identified in a male donor with papillary thyroid cancer or a benign thyroid nodule (not recorded which). Some clones in this sample may be carry-over from other donors' samples. The CDR3 DNA reads TGTGCCAGCAGCATGCGGGCCCGAGGAGATACGCAGTATTTT. Translating it yields CASSMRARGDTQYF. The full variable domain, with the rest looked up from reference TRBV7-8 and TRBJ2-3, is GAGVSQSPRYKVAKRGQDVALRCDPISGHVSLFWYQQALGQGPEFLTYFQNEAQLDKSGLPSDRFFAERPEGSVSTLKIQRTQQEDSAVYLCASSMRARGDTQYFGPGTRLTVL.